This T cell receptor beta chain comes out of a study of tumor and adjacent non-tumor tissue in lung cancer (dated by TCRdb to the late 2010s). Broadly, across the study: Patients with adenocarcinoma (about twelve), squamous cell carcinoma (2) and small cell lung cancer (1) were included in the cohort. Among the approximately 15 patients, ages ranged from roughly 31 to 76 years, about 10 were men and 5 were women, and disease was TNM stage I to III. A total of roughly 120,000,000 productive TCRbeta reads were generated by sequencing, corresponding to an average of about 4.17 million reads per sample. The study compared bulk TCRbeta repertoires from lung tumor tissue and matched distant non-tumor lung tissue of roughly 14 lung cancer patients. For each patient, one tumor sample and one normal lung sample were taken, giving about 31 paired specimens that underwent TCRbeta CDR3 sequencing.

CDR1 is given as MGHRA and CDR2 as YSYEKL, both from the germline V gene. The CDR3 runs 18 amino acids, cysteine and phenylalanine included. The DNA shown is the 54-base CDR3, in frame from base 1. Turning to this clonotype: The antigen it binds to is not known. The germline gene is not matched at one end of the junction; a read error may be the cause.

Preparation of the library involved multiplex PCR. This sample was sequenced with an Illumina HiSeq 2500. TCRbeta libraries were built by three rounds of nested PCR using primers (Table S4), following protocols modified from ARM-PCR. Before sequencing, PCR products of 200-500 bp were excised from the gel and purified with the QIAquick gel extraction kit. Turning to the authors' computational methods: Reads were cleaned using Trimmomatic, were merged into complete CDR3 sequences using FLASH, and were assigned to V(D)J germline segments using MiTCR. VDJtools was used to compute clonal diversity as the inverse Simpson's index. Productive reads were defined as in-frame sequences without a premature stop codon. TCRdb's own reprocessing of the public reads used fastp at Q25 and MiXCR and kept productive beta chains. Every distinct CDR3 protein forms one entry, paired with its most common genes and DNA. What appears here as the V and J calls and clone size reflects TCRdb's work, not the paper's. Present in this sample are 120,000 to 150,000 distinct CDR3 sequences, around 67% of which were seen just once. Jointly, the top ten make up roughly 18% of the sample.

Bulk unsorted tissue served as the source for RNA extraction, and RNA quality was assessed using a NanoDrop ND-1000 and an Agilent 2100. All donors had newly diagnosed lung cancer, had not received prior chemotherapy, and were admitted for thoracic surgery in China between August and November 2014. Anyone who had undergone radiotherapy or chemotherapy before, or who had another cancer at the same time, was left out of the study. Pieces of surgical tissue measuring about 1-2 cm3 were kept in RNAlater solution and stored at -80 degrees C until use. Overall results and qualifications from the work: TCR diversity was significantly higher in younger patients, and higher tumor TCR diversity was associated with shorter overall and disease-free survival. The top 100 clones made up a significantly larger cumulative share of the repertoire in normal lung than in tumor tissue. With only roughly 14 patients in the cohort, the authors noted that larger samples and more detailed clinical data are needed. Because peripheral blood was not sequenced, the blood TCRbeta repertoires of the lung cancer patients in the study went unexamined. TCR diversity (inverse Simpson) was significantly higher in tumor than in normal lung tissue (roughly 430 vs 170, P = 0.0075, Mann-Whitney U test). Neither the sequencing platform nor unique molecular identifiers are mentioned in the methods.

Sequenced material: lung tumor tissue. The sequence links TRBV4-1 to TRBJ2-2; the D region is possibly TRBD1 or TRBD2, each matching across 5 bases. This clonotype was obtained from a man aged 55 to 70 with small cell lung cancer. CDR3 reads: CASSQEPSRGTNNGELFF. The bases are TGCGCCAGCAGCCAAGAACCATCGAGGGGTACAAACAACGGGGAACTGTTTTTT.